These 31 T cell receptor beta chains came from one sample sequenced in a study of PD-L1 blockade in urothelial cancer (TCRdb year 2017). Library preparation used the immunoSEQ multiplex PCR assay. TCRdb obtained this table from immuneACCESS and retained in-frame rearrangements with V and J assigned. These tables miss some clones; where compared with another copy, unresolved V genes account for less than half of the shortfall, and the remainder is unexplained. The sample data list 25,000 to 40,000 clones, and 75% to 85% of these were observed just once. The ten largest clones represent roughly 33% of the sample. The sample here was PBMCs, taken around atezolizumab (anti-PD-L1) treatment. Receptors originate from a man between 60 and 70 years old with urothelial cancer.

The chain carries TRBV27 and TRBJ2-7, with a possible D match to TRBD2 (7 bases). The V gene's germline CDR1 is MNHEY and CDR2 SMNVEV (reference sequence). V lost 6 bases and J 2 bases, leaving 23 bases between the germline ends. The CDR3 is made up of 17 amino acids. The CDR3: CASRTSGAGGQTYEQYF. The CDR3 DNA reads TGTGCCAGCAGGACATCGGGGGCCGGGGGGCAGACCTACGAGCAGTACTTC.

The chain carries TRBV5-1 and TRBJ2-3; TRBD1 matches 7 bases. In germline, CDR1 is SGHRS, CDR2 YFSETQ. The CDR3 has 13 residues. The J segment lost 2 bases and the V segment lost 6 bases, leaving 3 bases of the junction unmatched. In DNA, the CDR3 is TGCGCCAGCACAACAGGGGACACAGATACGCAGTATTTT. Translated, it gives CASTTGDTDTQYF.

CDR3: CAWRRDSLTYNEQFF. CDR3 in DNA: TGTGCCTGGAGGAGGGACAGCCTAACCTACAATGAGCAGTTCTTC. The genes are TRBV30 and TRBJ2-1; 7 positions agree with TRBD1. Germline V gives CDR1 GTSNPN, CDR2 SVGIG (reference sequence). The CDR3 covers 15 residues. Trimming took 3 bases from V and 2 from J; bases not matched to a gene: 7.

The gene calls are TRBV6-5 and TRBJ1-1; D unresolved. V lost 2 bases and J 1 base, leaving 14 bases between the germline ends. Germline V CDR1 and CDR2: MNHEY, SVGAGI. CDR3 size: 16 residues. DNA of the CDR3: TGTGCCAGCAGTTACCGGCAGGTAGGAGGGAACACTGAAGCTTTCTTT. Its translation: CASSYRQVGGNTEAFF.

The rearrangement uses TRBV30 and TRBJ2-5, with TRBD2 matching 12 bases. This CDR3 spans 15 amino acids. Looked up from germline, CDR1 is GTSNPN and CDR2 is SVGIG (reference sequence). V gave up 8 bases and J gave up 5 bases; unmatched junction bases: 12. The CDR3 sequence: CAASPSGRARETQYF. The CDR3 coding sequence is TGTGCCGCATCCCCTAGCGGGAGGGCCCGCGAGACCCAGTACTTC.

The chain couples TRBV19 to TRBJ2-1; TRBD2 aligns across 13 bases. Unmatched junction bases numbered 7, after V lost 2 bases and J lost 6 bases. The CDR3 is made up of 17 amino acids. The germline gives CDR1 LNHDA, CDR2 SQIVND (reference sequence). This CDR3 is CASSITSGRAEGNEQFF. The CDR3 DNA reads TGTGCCAGTAGTATAACTAGCGGGAGGGCCGAAGGCAATGAGCAGTTCTTC.

This clone was found once. The rearrangement links TRBV4-1 to TRBJ2-2; D is perhaps TRBD1 (6 bases). Trimming removed 0 bases from V and 4 bases from J, with 12 bases in between. Germline CDR1 MGHRA, CDR2 YSYEKL. The length of the CDR3 is 16 residues. The chain's CDR3 is CASSQDRQDFTGELFF. As DNA, the CDR3 is TGCGCCAGCAGCCAAGATCGACAGGATTTCACCGGGGAGCTGTTTTTT.

The V and J genes are TRBV11-2 and TRBJ2-3; 14 nucleotides line up with TRBD2. V shed 5 bases, J shed 3 bases, and the junction held 7 bases outside the gene matches. Germline V gene lookup returns CDR1 SGHAT and CDR2 FQNNGV. The CDR3 contains 17 residues. The CDR3, as DNA: TGTGCCAGCAGCCCCGGGACTAGCGGGAGTGTGACAGATACGCAGTATTTT. Amino acid sequence: CASSPGTSGSVTDTQYF.

This chain joins TRBV6-5 and TRBJ2-2, with D possibly TRBD1 on 6 matching bases. Germline CDR1 MNHEY, CDR2 SVGAGI. The CDR3 extends over 14 amino acids. Trimming took 10 bases from V and 0 from J, leaving 12 bases between them. DNA for the CDR3: TGTGCCACCCTTAGGGGGACGAACACCGGGGAGCTGTTTTTT. Its protein is CATLRGTNTGELFF.

This chain connects TRBV5-1 to TRBJ2-5; D may be TRBD1 (6 bases). Germline CDR1 is SGHRS and CDR2 is YFSETQ. Trimming pared 1 base from V and 5 bases from J, leaving 12 bases between. This CDR3 has 14 residues. The CDR3: CASSLSGAVETQYF. CDR3 nucleotide sequence: TGCGCCAGCAGCTTGTCAGGGGCAGTGGAGACCCAGTACTTC. The full variable domain, completed using reference TRBV5-1 and TRBJ2-5, is KAGVTQTPRYLIKTRGQQVTLSCSPISGHRSVSWYQQTPGQGLQFLFEYFSETQRNKGNFPGRFSGRQFSNSRSEMNVSTLELGDSALYLCASSLSGAVETQYFGPGTRLLVL.

The count of this clone is one. The rearrangement uses TRBV7-9 and TRBJ2-7; D not resolved. Germline values: CDR1 SEHNR, CDR2 FQNEAQ (reference sequence). CDR3 size: 12 residues. V lost 3 bases, J lost 0 bases, and 3 bases lay in between. The CDR3 is CASSFSSYEQYF. Written as DNA, the CDR3 is TGTGCCAGCAGCTTCAGCTCCTACGAGCAGTACTTC.

The V and J genes are TRBV6-5 and TRBJ2-7; 13 bases are a match to TRBD2. This CDR3 has 15 residues. V lost 2 bases to trimming and J lost 4 bases; unmatched junction nucleotides: 2. The germline V gene has CDR1 MNHEY and CDR2 SVGAGI. This chain's CDR3 is CASSYRTSGSYEQYF. The CDR3 nucleotides are TGTGCCAGCAGTTACAGGACTAGCGGGAGTTACGAGCAGTACTTC.

The chain employs TRBV5-1 and TRBJ2-7, with D hard to call. The CDR3 totals 13 residues. V shed 2 bases and J shed 4 bases, with 10 bases lying between them. Germline V CDR1 and CDR2: SGHRS, YFSETQ. In nucleotides, the CDR3 is TGCGCCAGCAGCTTAGACATCCGTTACGAGCAGTACTTC. This codes for CASSLDIRYEQYF.

CDR3 region: CASSSFRTGELFF. CDR3 bases: TGCGCCAGCAGCTCTTTCCGGACCGGGGAGCTGTTTTTT. This chain joins TRBV5-1 and TRBJ2-2; D not resolved. The CDR3 covers 13 residues. CDR1 is SGHRS and CDR2 is YFSETQ in the germline V gene. V lost 3 bases and J 5 bases, leaving 8 bases between the germline ends.

This chain connects TRBV2 to TRBJ2-2, with 7 positions matching TRBD2. CDR1 and CDR2 (germline): SNHLY, FYNNEI. The ends lost 6 bases at V and 7 bases at J; junction bases unmatched: 8. There are 14 residues in the CDR3. The CDR3 sequence is CASSLLAFDGELFF. DNA for the CDR3: TGTGCCAGCAGCCTACTAGCGTTTGACGGGGAGCTGTTTTTT.

The genes are TRBV21-1 and TRBJ1-5; TRBD1, the table's D call, lacks a check against the DNA. TRBV21-1 is a listed pseudogene. This CDR3 has 16 amino acids. This CDR3 is CASSKVRGTGYQPQHF. The CDR3 region has the DNA TGTGCCAGCAGCAAAGTTCGGGGGACAGGGTATCAGCCCCAGCATTTT.

The chain couples TRBV5-5 to TRBJ1-2; D remains ambiguous. Trimming left V 4 bases short and J 3 bases short, with 19 bases between. This CDR3 spans 16 amino acids. Germline loops: CDR1 SGHKS, CDR2 YYEKEE (reference sequence). The CDR3 reads CASSPDPTSGYYGYTF. The CDR3 bases are TGTGCCAGCAGCCCAGACCCCACCTCGGGGTACTATGGCTACACCTTC.

This clone was observed once. The rearrangement links TRBV14 to TRBJ1-4; 11 bases are shared with TRBD1. The CDR3 extends over 19 amino acids. Looked up from germline, CDR1 is SGHDN and CDR2 is FVKESK. Trimming removed 4 bases from V and 7 bases from J; junction bases left unmatched: 17. The CDR3, as DNA: TGTGCCAGCAGCCTCCAAAGGACAGGGGGCCCCCGTGGTGGTGAAAAACTGTTTTTT. Encoded protein: CASSLQRTGGPRGGEKLFF.

By share, this clone counts as medium-sized. The chain combines TRBV7-2 with TRBJ1-1, with D hard to call. Looked up from germline, CDR1 is SGHTA and CDR2 is FQGNSA. Trimming shortened V by 1 base and J by 0 bases, and 9 bases separated the two germline ends. The CDR3 length is 15 residues. As DNA, the CDR3 is TGTGCCAGCAGCTTAGAGCTCAACTTGAACACTGAAGCTTTCTTT. Its protein product is CASSLELNLNTEAFF.

This rearrangement joins TRBV18 to TRBJ2-6, with D possibly TRBD2 on 7 matching bases. The CDR3 is 17 amino acids. V lost 6 bases and J 3 bases, leaving 18 bases between the germline ends. CDR1 is KGHSH and CDR2 is LQKENI in the germline V gene. The DNA of the CDR3 is TGTGCCAGCTCTCCGACGGGGGGCGCATATGGGGCCAACGTCCTGACTTTC. It translates to CASSPTGGAYGANVLTF.

The chain couples TRBV5-8 to TRBJ1-6; 8 positions match TRBD1. V shed 5 bases and J 6 bases; nucleotides not matched to a gene: 4. This CDR3 is 14 amino acids long. From germline, CDR1 is SGHTS and CDR2 YDEGEE. CDR3 DNA: TGTGCCAGCAGTCGGGGACAGGCTAATTCACCCCTCCACTTT. Translated: CASSRGQANSPLHF.

This sequence joins TRBV18 and TRBJ2-1, with D possibly TRBD1 on 5 matching bases. CDR1 KGHSH and CDR2 LQKENI come from the germline V gene. Trimming stripped 0 bases from V and 8 bases from J, with 17 bases between. CDR3 length: 16 amino acids. DNA for the CDR3: TGTGCCAGCTCACCACCGGGGCAGGGTGCCCTGCATGAGCAGTTCTTC. Translating gives CASSPPGQGALHEQFF.

The V and J genes are TRBV27 and TRBJ1-4; no firm D call. V lost 5 bases to trimming and J lost 7 bases, with 11 bases between them. Germline CDR1 reads MNHEY; CDR2 reads SMNVEV (reference sequence). The CDR3 sequence is 13 residues long. The CDR3 region is CASSPLGTEKLFF. For the CDR3, the DNA is TGTGCCAGCAGTCCCCTAGGAACTGAAAAACTGTTTTTT.

The chain is built from TRBV6-1 and TRBJ1-1, with 7 positions matching TRBD1. This CDR3 region has 14 residues. Looked up from germline, CDR1 is MNHNS and CDR2 is SASEGT. The V gene end was trimmed by 8 bases and the J gene end by 1 base; junction bases not matched to a gene: 7. CDR3 residues: CASSAGQPNTEAFF. CDR3 nucleotide sequence: TGTGCCAGCTCGGCGGGACAGCCGAACACTGAAGCTTTCTTT.

This sequence joins TRBV28 and TRBJ2-7; a possible D gene is TRBD1 (6 bases). There are 15 residues in the CDR3. Looked up from germline, CDR1 is MDHEN and CDR2 is SYDVKM. Trimming removed 8 bases at V and 6 bases at J, with 23 bases between. The CDR3 DNA reads TGTGCCAGCCATATAGACGGTGGCAGGGGCCCCGAGCAGTACTTC. Translated: CASHIDGGRGPEQYF.

The chain links TRBV30 to TRBJ1-4; TRBD1 might be the D (5 bases). The germline V gene has CDR1 GTSNPN and CDR2 SVGIG (reference sequence). V shed 0 bases and J shed 2 bases, with 13 bases lying between them. The CDR3 is 16 residues long. The CDR3, as DNA: TGTGCCTGGAGTGTATATAGGGGAGGCACTAATGAAAAACTGTTTTTT. This gives the protein CAWSVYRGGTNEKLFF. Combining the CDR3 with reference TRBV30 and TRBJ1-4 gives the whole variable domain SQTIHQWPATLVQPVGSPLSLECTVEGTSNPNLYWYRQAAGRGLQLLFYSVGIGQISSEVPQNLSASRPQDRQFILSSKKLLLSDSGFYLCAWSVYRGGTNEKLFFGSGTQLSVL.

V gene TRBV7-3 combines with J gene TRBJ2-1, with TRBD1 matching 10 bases. CDR3 size: 11 residues. Trimming cost V 5 bases and J 12 bases; bases outside gene matches: 1. The germline gives CDR1 SGHTA, CDR2 FQGTGA. The CDR3 here is CASSDRGRQFF. The CDR3 DNA sequence: TGTGCCAGCAGCGACAGGGGGCGGCAGTTCTTC.

The J gene is TRBJ1-6, the V gene TRBV5-4, with D possibly TRBD1 on 6 matching bases. This CDR3 has 15 residues. V was pared by 4 bases and J by 0 bases, with 8 bases between. Germline CDR1 SGHNT, CDR2 YYREEE (reference sequence). The chain's CDR3 is CASSPDSSYNSPLHF. In DNA, the CDR3 is TGTGCCAGCAGCCCGGACAGCTCCTATAATTCACCCCTCCACTTT.

In its sample, this clone was seen once. The chain couples TRBV14 to TRBJ2-3; D is perhaps TRBD2 (5 bases). The CDR3 extends over 16 amino acids. The V end was cut by 2 bases, the J end by 0 bases, with 12 bases between. CDR1 SGHDN and CDR2 FVKESK come from the germline V gene. CDR3 nucleotide sequence: TGTGCCAGCAGCCAATTAACGGGAAGTAGCACAGATACGCAGTATTTT. Encoded protein: CASSQLTGSSTDTQYF.

The chain recombines TRBV28 with TRBJ2-7; 10 nucleotides agree with TRBD2. Germline V gene sequence: CDR1 MDHEN, CDR2 SYDVKM. This CDR3 is built from 14 residues. The CDR3 spells CGVELAGSSYEQYF. DNA of the CDR3: TGTGGCGTCGAACTAGCGGGGAGCTCCTACGAGCAGTACTTC.

The chain employs TRBV5-1 and TRBJ1-4; no firm D call. Per the germline V gene, CDR1 is SGHRS and CDR2 is YFSETQ. This CDR3 contains 14 residues. Trimming left V 0 bases short and J 3 bases short, with 6 bases between. The CDR3 DNA reads TGCGCCAGCAGCTTGGGGGGAGCTAATGAAAAACTGTTTTTT. Its translation: CASSLGGANEKLFF.